One sample yielded the 25 T cell receptor beta chains listed below, sequenced in a study of blood T cell repertoires in COVID-19. Profiled with immunoSEQ multiplex PCR; TCRdb holds only in-frame clones, not every one. The data contain over 50,000 clones, approximately 91% of them seen just once; the ten biggest clones take up 6.5%. Sequencing input: peripheral blood. The receptors derive from a man aged 45 to 65 with active COVID-19.

The chain has TRBV28 and TRBJ1-6; weak D call: TRBD1 (5 bases). The CDR3 spans 17 residues. Deletions cut 3 bases from V and 0 bases from J, with 12 bases between. CDR1 and CDR2 from the germline V gene are MDHEN and SYDVKM. In nucleotides, the CDR3 is TGTGCCAGCAGTTTGCGGTTCAGGGCCTCCTATAATTCACCCCTCCACTTT. This codes for CASSLRFRASYNSPLHF.

The rearrangement uses TRBV5-6 and TRBJ2-3, with D possibly matching TRBD2 (6 bases). CDR1 is SGHDT, CDR2 YYEEEE, per germline. V was clipped by 0 bases and J by 3 bases, with 8 bases between them. The CDR3 spans 14 residues. CDR3 protein: CASSLGRGTDTQYF. As DNA, the CDR3 is TGTGCCAGCAGCTTGGGGAGGGGTACAGATACGCAGTATTTT.

J is TRBJ2-7 and V is TRBV3-1 (or the pseudogene TRBV3-2), with no clear D. This CDR3 spans 16 amino acids. The germline CDR1 and CDR2 sequences are LGHDT and YNNKEL (reference sequence). V was shortened by 0 bases and J by 4 bases, with 16 bases between the two germline ends. The CDR3 loop reads CASSQDNMVGRYEQYF. As DNA, the CDR3 is TGTGCCAGCAGCCAAGATAATATGGTAGGCAGGTACGAGCAGTACTTC.

This sequence joins TRBV12-3 or TRBV12-4 and TRBJ1-2; no clear D gene. The germline V and J ends were trimmed by 5 bases and 2 bases, with 9 bases remaining between them. The CDR3 extends over 13 amino acids. The CDR3 is CASSVDGNYGYTF. In DNA form, the CDR3 reads TGTGCCAGCAGTGTTGACGGGAACTATGGCTACACCTTC.

The V and J genes are TRBV6-8 and TRBJ2-5; D is undetermined. The germline CDR1 and CDR2 sequences are MNHGY and SAAAGT. This CDR3 spans 11 amino acids. V lost 6 bases and J 3 bases, leaving 5 bases between the germline ends. The CDR3 DNA reads TGTGCCAGCAGCATAGAAGAGACCCAGTACTTC. It yields the protein CASSIEETQYF.

The chain is built from TRBV7-2 and TRBJ1-2; no clear D gene. The CDR3 consists of 15 residues. V gave up 2 bases and J gave up 3 bases, with 13 bases separating them. CDR1 is SGHTA, CDR2 FQGNSA, per germline. This chain's CDR3 is CASSLWFPSDYGYTF. Written as DNA, the CDR3 is TGTGCCAGCAGCTTATGGTTTCCCTCAGACTATGGCTACACCTTC.

V and J are TRBV4-3 and TRBJ1-1; D remains unclear. There are 15 residues in the CDR3. Trimming stripped 0 bases from V and 5 bases from J, with 13 bases between. Germline CDR1 is LGHNA and CDR2 is YSLEER. The CDR3 is CASSQDGGSPTEAFF. The DNA of the CDR3 is TGCGCCAGCAGCCAAGATGGAGGAAGTCCAACTGAAGCTTTCTTT.

The J gene is TRBJ2-5, the V gene TRBV4-1; TRBD1 is a possible D gene (5 bases). Germline V gene lookup returns CDR1 MGHRA and CDR2 YSYEKL. Trimming pared 4 bases from V and 4 bases from J, leaving 10 bases between. The CDR3 loop spans 13 amino acids. The DNA for the CDR3 is TGCGCCAGCAGCCCACAGGTCCCAGAGACCCAGTACTTC. Translated: CASSPQVPETQYF.

The gene calls are TRBV5-1 and TRBJ1-1; TRBD1 might be the D (5 bases). V gave up 3 bases and J gave up 1 base, with 7 bases separating them. CDR1 and CDR2 from the germline V gene are SGHRS and YFSETQ. The CDR3 covers 13 residues. The CDR3 coding sequence is TGCGCCAGCAGCTCGCAGGGGAACACTGAAGCTTTCTTT. This translates into CASSSQGNTEAFF.

This chain uses TRBV4-2 with TRBJ2-5, with 8 bases fitting TRBD2. The length of the CDR3 is 15 residues. Losses at the gene ends were 1 base for V and 5 bases for J; bases not matched to a gene: 6. Germline V gene sequence: CDR1 LGHNA, CDR2 YNFKEQ. CDR3: CASSQAGGPGETQYF. The CDR3 nucleotides are TGTGCCAGCAGCCAAGCGGGGGGGCCTGGGGAGACCCAGTACTTC.

V is TRBV2 and J is TRBJ2-5, with TRBD1 matching 10 bases. CDR1 and CDR2 from the germline V gene are SNHLY and FYNNEI. Unmatched junction bases numbered 3, after V lost 4 bases and J lost 4 bases. CDR3 length: 14 amino acids. Here the CDR3 DNA reads TGTGCCAGCAGTGTGGACAGGGGGATAGAGACCCAGTACTTC. Translating gives CASSVDRGIETQYF.

The V gene is TRBV28, the J gene TRBJ1-4, with 12 bases identical to TRBD1. The CDR3 is 18 amino acids. From germline, CDR1 is MDHEN and CDR2 SYDVKM. The J segment lost 7 bases and the V segment lost 4 bases, leaving 13 bases of the junction unmatched. This CDR3 reads CASSSGTGGLALSEKLFF. CDR3 coding DNA: TGTGCCAGCAGTTCCGGGACAGGGGGCTTGGCGCTGAGTGAAAAACTGTTTTTT.

This chain uses TRBV3-1 (or the pseudogene TRBV3-2) with TRBJ2-1; D is unclear. In germline, CDR1 is LGHDT, CDR2 YNNKEL (reference sequence). V lost 1 base to trimming and J lost 4 bases, with 8 bases between them. The CDR3 extends over 14 amino acids. In DNA form, the CDR3 reads TGTGCCAGCAGCCAAGCAGGCGCATACAATGAGCAGTTCTTC. Translating it yields CASSQAGAYNEQFF.

This clone is medium-sized by share. The chain has TRBV4-1 and TRBJ2-7, with D perhaps TRBD2 (6 bases). This CDR3 spans 16 amino acids. Per the germline V gene, CDR1 is MGHRA and CDR2 is YSYEKL. Trimming cost V 1 base and J 0 bases, with 13 bases left between them. The CDR3 loop is CASSQVHAGSSYEQYF. The CDR3 bases are TGCGCCAGCAGCCAAGTACACGCGGGATCCTCCTACGAGCAGTACTTC.

For this clone: This same CDR3 is encoded by further DNA sequences in the sample. The V gene is TRBV7-2, the J gene TRBJ2-3; a weak D match, TRBD2 (6 bases). This CDR3 spans 14 amino acids. V was trimmed by 5 bases and J by 2 bases, leaving 11 bases between them. Germline V CDR1 and CDR2: SGHTA, FQGNSA. CDR3 nucleotides: TGTGCCAGCAGCCCGGGACTTTACACAGATACGCAGTATTTT. This gives the protein CASSPGLYTDTQYF.

The sample holds a few counts of this clone. The chain is built from TRBV4-1 and TRBJ2-7, with TRBD1 matching over 8 bases. The CDR3 runs 19 residues. The V and J ends lost 4 bases and 1 base, in that order; junction bases with no gene match: 18. CDR1 and CDR2 from the germline V gene are MGHRA and YSYEKL. The CDR3 here is CASSRRWDRLMGVSYEQYF. CDR3 coding DNA: TGCGCCAGCAGCCGAAGGTGGGACAGGTTGATGGGAGTATCCTACGAGCAGTACTTC.

The chain links TRBV18 to TRBJ2-6; 8 bases map to TRBD1. The CDR3 is 18 amino acids. The V gene end was trimmed by 3 bases and the J gene end by 0 bases; junction bases not matched to a gene: 7. Germline values: CDR1 KGHSH, CDR2 LQKENI. In DNA, the CDR3 is TGTGCCAGCTCACCGCGGACAGGGACCAACTCTGGGGCCAACGTCCTGACTTTC. Translation: CASSPRTGTNSGANVLTF.

The rearrangement joins TRBV19 to TRBJ2-1; no clear D. V was pared by 0 bases and J by 7 bases, with 7 bases between. Germline V gene lookup returns CDR1 LNHDA and CDR2 SQIVND (reference sequence). The CDR3 runs 13 residues. Here the CDR3 DNA reads TGTGCCAGTAGTATAGATCGCCGGAATGAGCAGTTCTTC. This codes for CASSIDRRNEQFF.

The V gene is TRBV3-1 (or the pseudogene TRBV3-2), the J gene TRBJ2-6; 10 bases are a match to TRBD2. V shed 4 bases and J 1 base; nucleotides not matched to a gene: 16. The CDR3 covers 21 residues. Germline V gives CDR1 LGHDT, CDR2 YNNKEL (reference sequence). This chain's CDR3 is CASSPDPRLAGAVSGANVLTF. The DNA of the CDR3 is TGTGCCAGCAGCCCAGACCCCCGGCTAGCGGGAGCGGTATCTGGGGCCAACGTCCTGACTTTC.

V and J are TRBV5-8 and TRBJ2-3; D unclear. CDR3 length: 16 residues. Trimming pared 1 base from V and 0 bases from J, leaving 12 bases between. Germline-derived CDR1 and CDR2 are SGHTS and YDEGEE. CDR3 amino acids: CASSLTNYLSTDTQYF. CDR3 nucleotides: TGTGCCAGCAGCTTGACCAACTACCTAAGCACAGATACGCAGTATTTT. The entire variable domain, with the rest obtained from reference TRBV5-8 and TRBJ2-3, is as follows: EAGVTQSPTHLIKTRGQQATLRCSPISGHTSVYWYQQALGLGLQFLLWYDEGEERNRGNFPPRFSGRQFPNYSSELNVNALELEDSALYLCASSLTNYLSTDTQYFGPGTRLTVL.

J is TRBJ2-1 and V is TRBV28, with TRBD1 matching 7 bases. The CDR3 is made up of 19 amino acids. V dropped 2 bases and J dropped 3; count of bases not matched to a gene: 16. The germline CDR1 and CDR2 sequences are MDHEN and SYDVKM. Here the CDR3 reads CASSLSPWETGLFYNEQFF. DNA of the CDR3: TGTGCCAGCAGTTTAAGTCCGTGGGAGACAGGGCTCTTCTACAATGAGCAGTTCTTC.

The V call is TRBV6-5, the J call TRBJ1-1; D might be TRBD1 (6 bases). The germline V and J ends were trimmed by 6 bases and 1 base, with 15 bases remaining between them. There are 15 residues in the CDR3. The germline V gene has CDR1 MNHEY and CDR2 SVGAGI. CDR3: CASRGLAGANTEAFF. Written as DNA, the CDR3 is TGTGCCAGCAGAGGCCTCGCGGGGGCGAACACTGAAGCTTTCTTT.

The chain uses TRBV3-1 (or the pseudogene TRBV3-2) and TRBJ2-1; 14 bases agree with TRBD2. Germline loops: CDR1 LGHDT, CDR2 YNNKEL (reference sequence). This CDR3 region has 17 residues. Trimming cost V 4 bases and J 7 bases; bases outside gene matches: 9. For the CDR3, the DNA is TGTGCCAGCAGCCCATCCCCGACTAGCGGGGGGGCAAATGAGCAGTTCTTC. It is translated as CASSPSPTSGGANEQFF.

The chain uses TRBV29-1 and TRBJ2-5; TRBD2 matches 12 bases. Germline CDR1 and CDR2: SQVTM and ANQGSEA. V shed 7 bases and J 5 bases; nucleotides not matched to a gene: 14. CDR3 size: 16 residues. CDR3 amino acids: CSAQASLAGGRETQYF. The CDR3 bases are TGCAGCGCCCAAGCAAGCCTAGCGGGGGGGCGGGAGACCCAGTACTTC. Full variable domain (outside the CDR3, taken from reference TRBV29-1 and TRBJ2-5): SAVISQKPSRDICQRGTSLTIQCQVDSQVTMMFWYRQQPGQSLTLIATANQGSEATYESGFVIDKFPISRPNLTFSTLTVSNMSPEDSSIYLCSAQASLAGGRETQYFGPGTRLLVL.

J is TRBJ1-1 and V is TRBV6-5; a weak D match, TRBD1 (5 bases). The CDR3 consists of 14 residues. Germline lookup yields CDR1 MNHEY and CDR2 SVGAGI. Trimming shortened V by 6 bases and J by 3 bases, and 14 bases separated the two germline ends. The CDR3 loop is CASRPGWVDTEAFF. CDR3 nucleotide sequence: TGTGCCAGCAGACCAGGGTGGGTGGACACTGAAGCTTTCTTT.